The 16 T cell receptor beta chains below were found in one sample sequenced in a study of shared clonotypes between healthy human individuals. The method was immunoSEQ multiplex PCR; TCRdb's version includes in-frame clones alone and lacks a portion of them. The sample records about 2.3 million clones, about 92% being singletons. Sequencing used naive CD4+ T cells from PBMCs. Specified subset: CD45RA+ positively selected. These receptors were collected from a man aged 18 to 30 in good health. Some clones in this sample may be carry-over from other donors' samples.

This sequence joins TRBV6-6 and TRBJ1-1, with TRBD1 as a possible D gene (6 bases). CDR3 length: 15 amino acids. The ends were cut back, 4 bases at V and 4 bases at J, with 16 bases in the middle. From germline, CDR1 is MNHNY and CDR2 SVGAGI (reference sequence). The CDR3 sequence is CASSSGTRGGTEAFF. As DNA, the CDR3 is TGTGCCAGCAGTTCCGGGACAAGGGGGGGCACTGAAGCTTTCTTT.

The chain couples TRBV5-1 to TRBJ2-7, with D possibly TRBD2 on 5 matching bases. With 3 bases removed from V and 2 bases from J, the gap between germline ends came to 15 bases. CDR1 SGHRS and CDR2 YFSETQ come from the germline V gene. The CDR3 is made up of 15 amino acids. The CDR3 DNA reads as TGCGCCAGCAGCTATGGAGAGGTCGGGGCCTACGAGCAGTACTTC. This encodes CASSYGEVGAYEQYF.

V gene TRBV5-1 combines with J gene TRBJ2-2; 7 bases match TRBD2. CDR3 size: 14 residues. V dropped 7 bases and J dropped 2; count of bases not matched to a gene: 5. CDR1 and CDR2 (germline): SGHRS, YFSETQ. This CDR3 reads CASHREVNTGELFF. The DNA of the CDR3 is TGCGCCAGCCACCGGGAGGTCAACACCGGGGAGCTGTTTTTT.

This clone was counted once. The J gene is TRBJ2-3, the V gene TRBV5-1; 9 nucleotides line up with TRBD2. The CDR3 contains 14 residues. CDR1 and CDR2 (germline): SGHRS, YFSETQ. Losses at the gene ends were 4 bases for V and 5 bases for J; bases not matched to a gene: 5. The CDR3 loop reads CASSVREGQDTQYF. CDR3 nucleotides: TGCGCCAGCAGCGTGCGGGAGGGCCAAGATACGCAGTATTTT.

This rearrangement joins TRBV5-1 to TRBJ2-7, with D maybe TRBD1 (5 bases). V lost 0 bases, J lost 4 bases, and 11 bases lay in between. Germline CDR1 is SGHRS and CDR2 is YFSETQ. The CDR3 is 14 amino acids. DNA for the CDR3: TGCGCCAGCAGCTTGGTGGACACAGAATACGAGCAGTACTTC. Translating it yields CASSLVDTEYEQYF.

This clone appeared a single time. The chain has TRBV29-1 and TRBJ2-3, with unresolved D. Germline CDR1 and CDR2: SQVTM and ANQGSEA. V was pared by 3 bases and J by 4 bases, with 11 bases between. The CDR3 spans 13 residues. This CDR3 is CSVDELGSDTQYF. The CDR3 nucleotides are TGCAGCGTTGATGAACTCGGATCAGATACGCAGTATTTT.

V usage is TRBV5-1 and J usage is TRBJ2-7, with 7 bases matching TRBD1. V shed 2 bases and J 9 bases; nucleotides not matched to a gene: 2. The CDR3 length is 11 residues. Germline lookup yields CDR1 SGHRS and CDR2 YFSETQ. The CDR3 sequence is CASSFEGAQYF. The CDR3, as DNA: TGCGCCAGCAGCTTTGAGGGGGCGCAGTACTTC.

The J gene is TRBJ1-2, the V gene TRBV19; no firm D call. Germline V gene data show CDR1 as LNHDA and CDR2 as SQIVND (reference sequence). The CDR3 sequence is 13 residues long. V gave up 3 bases and J gave up 3 bases, with 8 bases separating them. Here the CDR3 reads CASSIKADYGYTF. CDR3 DNA sequence: TGTGCCAGTAGTATTAAGGCAGACTATGGCTACACCTTC.

V usage is TRBV5-1 and J usage is TRBJ2-1; 8 bases are shared with TRBD1. V gave up 5 bases and J gave up 2 bases; unmatched junction bases: 6. This CDR3 comprises 15 residues. Germline V gene lookup returns CDR1 SGHRS and CDR2 YFSETQ. The CDR3 is CASRLGGQAYNEQFF. The DNA for the CDR3 is TGCGCCAGCAGGCTGGGGGGACAGGCCTACAATGAGCAGTTCTTC.

The gene calls are TRBV5-4 and TRBJ2-5; D not certain. The CDR3 length is 14 residues. Germline-derived CDR1 and CDR2 are SGHNT and YYREEE (reference sequence). The ends were cut back, 0 bases at V and 5 bases at J, with 11 bases in the middle. The chain's CDR3 is CASSLASVEETQYF. DNA of the CDR3: TGTGCCAGCAGCTTGGCCTCGGTAGAGGAGACCCAGTACTTC.

This clone was seen only once. V is TRBV28 and J is TRBJ2-7; maybe TRBD1 (8 bases). CDR1 and CDR2 (germline): MDHEN, SYDVKM. Trimming took off 3 bases at V and 7 bases at J, with 19 bases between the two ends. CDR3 length: 15 amino acids. The CDR3 coding sequence is TGTGCCAGCAGTTTCTTCAGGGGGCGCGGGGGAGAGCAGTACTTC. Its protein product is CASSFFRGRGGEQYF.

This rearrangement joins TRBV5-1 to TRBJ2-1; TRBD1 matches 9 bases. In germline, CDR1 is SGHRS, CDR2 YFSETQ. The CDR3 has 15 residues. With 0 bases clipped from V and 7 bases from J, the junction kept 5 bases outside the gene matches. CDR3 amino acids: CASSLGGQGTNEQFF. The CDR3 DNA is TGCGCCAGCAGCTTGGGCGGACAGGGGACGAATGAGCAGTTCTTC.

This chain uses TRBV5-8 with TRBJ1-4, with D perhaps TRBD1 (6 bases). V lost 0 bases, J lost 12 bases, and 6 bases lay in between. Germline V gene lookup returns CDR1 SGHTS and CDR2 YDEGEE. The CDR3 extends over 11 amino acids. The CDR3 bases are TGTGCCAGCAGCTTGGACAGGGAACTGTTTTTT. It yields the protein CASSLDRELFF.

This clone was seen a single time. The chain has TRBV11-2 and TRBJ2-1; possibly TRBD2 for D (6 bases). Germline loops: CDR1 SGHAT, CDR2 FQNNGV. The CDR3 consists of 15 residues. V was cut by 5 bases and J by 4 bases, with 15 bases left in between. The CDR3 region has the DNA TGTGCCAGCAGCGTTTTATTGGGAGGATACAATGAGCAGTTCTTC. It encodes CASSVLLGGYNEQFF.

This chain connects TRBV28 to TRBJ2-5; D assignment may be TRBD1 or TRBD2 (6 bases each). CDR3 length: 16 residues. From germline, CDR1 is MDHEN and CDR2 SYDVKM. With 2 bases removed from V and 1 base from J, the gap between germline ends came to 14 bases. This chain's CDR3 is CASSLGGLGGQETQYF. The CDR3 DNA sequence: TGTGCCAGCAGTTTAGGGGGGCTTGGGGGCCAAGAGACCCAGTACTTC.

The chain combines TRBV28 with TRBJ2-7; D is undetermined. The CDR3 totals 10 residues. V shed 8 bases and J shed 4 bases, with 6 bases lying between them. CDR1 and CDR2 (germline): MDHEN, SYDVKM. The CDR3 nucleotides read TGTGCCAGCGGGCAGTACGAGCAGTACTTC. Translating gives CASGQYEQYF.